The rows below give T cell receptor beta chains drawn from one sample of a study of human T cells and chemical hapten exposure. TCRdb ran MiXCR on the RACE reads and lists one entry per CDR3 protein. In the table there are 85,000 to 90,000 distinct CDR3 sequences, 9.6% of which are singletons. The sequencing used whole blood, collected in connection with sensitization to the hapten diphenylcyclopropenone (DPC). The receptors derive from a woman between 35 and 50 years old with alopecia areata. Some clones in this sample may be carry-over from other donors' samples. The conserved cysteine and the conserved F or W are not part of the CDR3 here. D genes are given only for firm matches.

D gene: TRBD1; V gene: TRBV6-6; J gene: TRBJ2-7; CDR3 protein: ASSTGQGAPEQY
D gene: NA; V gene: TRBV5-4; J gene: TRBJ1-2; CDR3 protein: ASSVHPAYGRAYGYT
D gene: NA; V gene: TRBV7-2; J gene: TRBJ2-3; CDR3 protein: ASSGQAGLADTQY
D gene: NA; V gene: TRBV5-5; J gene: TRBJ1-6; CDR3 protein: ASSLDPGVNSPLH
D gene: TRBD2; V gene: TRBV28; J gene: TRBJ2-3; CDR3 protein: ASSRTTSGEFPDTQY
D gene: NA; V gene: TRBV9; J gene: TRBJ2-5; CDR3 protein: ASSQGGPYQETQY
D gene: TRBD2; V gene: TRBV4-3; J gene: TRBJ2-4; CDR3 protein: ASSQEGASGGHQNIQY
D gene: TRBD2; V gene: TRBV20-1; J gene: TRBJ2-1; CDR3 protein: SALIFGTSSYNEQF
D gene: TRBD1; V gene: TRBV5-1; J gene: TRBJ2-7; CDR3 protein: ASSRSGTGGSYEQY
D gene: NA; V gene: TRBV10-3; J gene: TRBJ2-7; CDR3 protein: AISESKNNGRNEQY